This T cell receptor (beta chain) was obtained from a study of OX40 agonist ivuxolimab in advanced cancers. Study-wide context: Ivuxolimab is a fully human IgG2 antibody that activates OX40 (CD134).

Generated by immunoSEQ multiplex PCR, the TCRdb table keeps only in-frame clones and is missing some. The sample consists of around 26,000 clones, approximately 79% of them appearing once. Germline V CDR1 and CDR2: SEHNR, FQNEAQ (reference sequence). Germline trimming cut 2 bases from V and 7 bases from J; bases unmatched to any gene: 4. The CDR3 covers 14 residues. The chain joins TRBV7-9 to TRBJ1-2; 10 bases align to TRBD1. Sequences were derived from CD4+ or CD8+ T cells sorted from blood, sampled in a trial of the OX40 agonist ivuxolimab. The sequence was collected from an adult with an advanced solid tumor such as melanoma, head and neck, liver or kidney cancer. CDR3 loop: CASSLSGTGVGYTF. CDR3 DNA: TGTGCCAGCAGCTTATCCGGGACAGGGGTTGGCTACACCTTC.